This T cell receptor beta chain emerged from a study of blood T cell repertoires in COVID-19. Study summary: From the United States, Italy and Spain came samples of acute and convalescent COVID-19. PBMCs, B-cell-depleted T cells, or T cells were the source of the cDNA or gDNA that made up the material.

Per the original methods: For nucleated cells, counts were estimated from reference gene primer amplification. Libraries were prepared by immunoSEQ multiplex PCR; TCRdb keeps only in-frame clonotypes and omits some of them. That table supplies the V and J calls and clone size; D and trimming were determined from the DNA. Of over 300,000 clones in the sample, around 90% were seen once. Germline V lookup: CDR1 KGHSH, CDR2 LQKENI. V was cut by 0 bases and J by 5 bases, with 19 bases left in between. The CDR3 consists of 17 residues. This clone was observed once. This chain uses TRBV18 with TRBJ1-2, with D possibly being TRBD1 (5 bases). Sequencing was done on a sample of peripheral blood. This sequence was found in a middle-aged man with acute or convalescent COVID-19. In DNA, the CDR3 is TGTGCCAGCTCACCACCGGCAGGGTTAAGAAGTTCGTATGGCTACACCTTC. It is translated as CASSPPAGLRSSYGYTF.